The T cell receptor beta chain under discussion was sequenced for a study of metastatic and nonmetastatic thyroid tumors. Overall study context: Both malignant and benign thyroid patients supplied peripheral blood and tumor or nodule tissue samples, across which the repertoires of these patients were then compared.

Turning to this clone: Its matching antigen is unknown. Being one base from a much bigger clone, this may be a read error. Other DNA sequences within the sample encode an identical CDR3.

Study outcomes and limitations: Relative to benign nodules, malignant thyroid tumors were reportedly characterized by significantly elevated TCR beta diversity in blood and tumor.

Prior to thyroid surgery, none of the patients had received any treatment. CDR1 and CDR2 from the germline V gene are SQVTM and ANQGSEA. Trimming cost V 7 bases and J 6 bases, with 15 bases left between them. The CDR3 contains 13 residues. TCRdb re-called the PCR reads via MiXCR. The sample contains more than 20,000 clones, roughly 13% of which appear only once. This rearrangement joins TRBV29-1 to TRBJ2-2, with D possibly matching TRBD1 (5 bases). The specimen was blood. The TCR sequence derives from a female donor with papillary thyroid cancer or a benign thyroid nodule (not recorded which). Some clones in this sample may be carry-over from other donors' samples. Here the CDR3 reads CSGGAGYSGELFF. CDR3 in DNA: TGCAGCGGTGGGGCAGGGTATTCCGGGGAGCTGTTTTTT.